The clone carrying this TCR beta chain has a handful of counts. The junction shows a germline mismatch at one end, possibly a read error. Per germline, CDR1 MDHEN and CDR2 SYDVKM. The CDR3 consists of 15 residues. The source of the sample is a study of T cells in Graves' hyperthyroidism and ophthalmopathy. Amplification yielded TCR beta CDR3 regions, with RNA transcripts as the source. Carried out on the TCR CDR3, a first-round RT-PCR used the HTBI primer set. MiXCR was run by TCRdb on the multiplex PCR reads, yielding one entry per CDR3 protein. The repertoire holds hundreds of thousands of distinct CDR3 sequences, with 15% to 20% as singletons.

J is TRBJ2-5 and V is TRBV28; 11 nucleotides match TRBD2. The J call could be wrong; TRBJ2-1 is a better fit for the DNA end. Input material: blood. The sequence was collected from a woman aged 18 to 35 with Graves' ophthalmopathy. CDR3 in amino acids: CATSSTGTSGETQFF. The CDR3 DNA reads TGCGCCACATCGTCAACCGGGACTAGCGGAGAGACCCAGTTCTTC.